These 21 T cell receptor beta chains were all obtained from the same sample, sequenced in a study of a mutant IDH1 vaccine in newly diagnosed glioma. Their antigens remain unidentified. The assay was immunoSEQ multiplex PCR, and TCRdb's table has in-frame clones only and misses some. Of under 150,000 clones in the sample, almost 90% are singletons; the top ten hold 0.5% to 0.65%. Time point defined: week 11, during vaccination. Every single dose of the vaccine, 300 ug of mutant IDH1 20-mer peptide, came with topical imiquimod. Specimen: PBMCs, collected from a glioma patient whose treatment included an IDH1 peptide vaccine. These receptors were obtained from a woman aged 50 to 60 with glioma.

The chain uses TRBV28 and TRBJ1-4; TRBD1 agrees at 7 bases. Per germline, CDR1 MDHEN and CDR2 SYDVKM. With 7 bases clipped from V and 6 bases from J, the junction kept 8 bases outside the gene matches. The CDR3 sequence is 14 residues long. CDR3 sequence (DNA): TGTGCCAGCACAACAGGGGAAACGCATGAAAAACTGTTTTTT. Its protein product is CASTTGETHEKLFF.

The chain joins TRBV5-1 to TRBJ1-4; TRBD1 matches at 7 bases. The V gene's germline CDR1 is SGHRS and CDR2 YFSETQ. The CDR3 has 14 amino acids. V was clipped by 4 bases and J by 8 bases; unmatched bases: 8. The CDR3, as DNA: TGCGCCAGCAGCGGACAGGATCGTGGGGAAAAACTGTTTTTT. Translation gives CASSGQDRGEKLFF.

The chain is built from TRBV19 and TRBJ2-1, with 12 bases lining up with TRBD2. CDR1 is LNHDA, CDR2 SQIVND, per germline (reference sequence). The CDR3 is 18 residues long. V shed 1 base and J 2 bases; nucleotides not matched to a gene: 6. The CDR3 is CASSIGASGRGAYNEQFF. The DNA for the CDR3 is TGTGCCAGTAGTATAGGGGCTAGCGGGAGGGGTGCCTACAATGAGCAGTTCTTC.

This chain joins TRBV6-5 and TRBJ2-2; possible D gene TRBD1, 6 bases. This CDR3 region has 16 residues. The germline gives CDR1 MNHEY, CDR2 SVGAGI. Trimming took 0 bases from V and 3 from J, leaving 11 bases between them. CDR3 residues: CASSYSTGFYTGELFF. The CDR3 bases are TGTGCCAGCAGTTACTCTACAGGGTTTTACACCGGGGAGCTGTTTTTT.

The chain employs TRBV19 and TRBJ2-2, with TRBD1 identical over 9 bases. CDR3 length equals 15 residues. Germline trimming cut 2 bases from V and 4 bases from J; bases unmatched to any gene: 2. The germline V gene has CDR1 LNHDA and CDR2 SQIVND (reference sequence). The CDR3 region has the DNA TGTGCCAGTAGTATACCGACAGGGGGCACCGGGGAGCTGTTTTTT. Protein sequence: CASSIPTGGTGELFF.

This clone was seen once. The rearrangement uses TRBV5-1 and TRBJ2-7; perhaps TRBD2 as D (6 bases). This CDR3 has 14 residues. CDR1 and CDR2 (germline): SGHRS, YFSETQ. V was trimmed by 0 bases and J by 5 bases, leaving 12 bases between them. The chain's CDR3 is CASSLGLAFDEQYF. The CDR3 DNA reads as TGCGCCAGCAGCTTGGGGCTAGCGTTCGACGAGCAGTACTTC.

This chain joins TRBV30 and TRBJ1-2; D gene unclear. The V end was cut by 5 bases, the J end by 4 bases, with 5 bases between. CDR3 length equals 10 residues. Per germline, CDR1 GTSNPN and CDR2 SVGIG (reference sequence). This chain's CDR3 is CAWRTYGYTF. CDR3 DNA sequence: TGTGCCTGGCGGACCTATGGCTACACCTTC.

The chain carries TRBV18 and TRBJ1-1; 7 bases agree with TRBD1. CDR1 and CDR2 from the germline V gene are KGHSH and LQKENI. The CDR3 consists of 15 residues. V was pared by 0 bases and J by 11 bases, with 12 bases of the junction left unmatched. The CDR3 DNA reads as TGTGCCAGCTCACCACCCAATGGGGACAGTGGAGAGGCTTTCTTT. As protein: CASSPPNGDSGEAFF. Filled out from reference TRBV18 and TRBJ1-1, the complete variable domain reads NAGVMQNPRHLVRRRGQEARLRCSPMKGHSHVYWYRQLPEEGLKFMVYLQKENIIDESGMPKERFSAEFPKEGPSILRIQQVVRGDSAAYFCASSPPNGDSGEAFFGQGTRLTVV.

CDR3 nucleotide sequence: TGTGCCTGGGGCGCCCTGTCGGGAGGAACCACCGGGGAGCTGTTTTTT. This translates into CAWGALSGGTTGELFF. The chain combines TRBV30 with TRBJ2-2, with 7 bases matching TRBD2. Germline-derived CDR1 and CDR2 are GTSNPN and SVGIG (reference sequence). The CDR3 sequence is 16 residues long. The J segment lost 4 bases and the V segment lost 5 bases, leaving 13 bases of the junction unmatched.

The V and J genes are TRBV7-9 and TRBJ1-3; 7 bases are shared with TRBD1. Germline lookup yields CDR1 SEHNR and CDR2 FQNEAQ (reference sequence). CDR3 length: 18 amino acids. Trimming removed 6 bases from V and 1 base from J; junction bases left unmatched: 15. The CDR3 protein is CASRSKGAALRSGNTIYF. The DNA of the CDR3 is TGTGCCAGCAGATCAAAGGGGGCAGCTCTGCGTTCTGGAAACACCATATATTTT.

V is TRBV5-5 and J is TRBJ2-7; D not resolved. V lost 2 bases to trimming and J lost 3 bases, with 3 bases between them. The CDR3 length is 11 residues. Germline-derived CDR1 and CDR2 are SGHKS and YYEKEE (reference sequence). In DNA form, the CDR3 reads TGTGCCAGCAGCTTTGACTACGAGCAGTACTTC. It codes for CASSFDYEQYF.

The rearrangement uses TRBV20-1 and TRBJ2-5; D is perhaps TRBD2 (6 bases). Germline V CDR1 and CDR2: DFQATT, SNEGSKA (reference sequence). This CDR3 is built from 11 residues. V was clipped by 6 bases and J by 5 bases, with 10 bases between them. DNA of the CDR3: TGCAGTGCGGAGGGCGAGGAGACCCAGTACTTC. Amino acids: CSAEGEETQYF.

The V gene is TRBV11-2, the J gene TRBJ2-2; TRBD1 aligns across 9 bases. The J segment lost 3 bases and the V segment lost 6 bases, leaving 5 bases of the junction unmatched. The CDR3 is made up of 15 amino acids. Germline V CDR1 and CDR2: SGHAT, FQNNGV. CDR3 DNA: TGTGCCAGCAGTCCGGGACAGGGTTACACCGGGGAGCTGTTTTTT. Encoded protein: CASSPGQGYTGELFF.

The V call is TRBV19, the J call TRBJ1-3; D may be TRBD1 (5 bases). Germline V gene lookup returns CDR1 LNHDA and CDR2 SQIVND (reference sequence). The V end was cut by 6 bases, the J end by 0 bases, with 21 bases between. This CDR3 contains 18 residues. CDR3 region: CASREVGAGADSGNTIYF. CDR3 coding DNA: TGTGCCAGTAGGGAGGTCGGGGCAGGCGCAGACTCTGGAAACACCATATATTTT.

The chain recombines TRBV5-1 with TRBJ2-1; weak D call: TRBD2 (5 bases). CDR3 length: 12 amino acids. Germline assignment: CDR1 SGHRS and CDR2 YFSETQ. DNA for the CDR3: TGCGCAAGCGGAACCTCCTACAATGAGCAGTTCTTC. It translates to CASGTSYNEQFF.

This chain links TRBV7-9 with TRBJ2-7; D unresolved. In germline, CDR1 is SEHNR, CDR2 FQNEAQ (reference sequence). The V and J ends lost 1 base and 4 bases respectively, with 2 bases between them. The CDR3 extends over 11 amino acids. The CDR3 region is CASSLEYEQYF. For the CDR3, the DNA is TGTGCCAGCAGCTTAGAGTACGAGCAGTACTTC.

The chain couples TRBV28 to TRBJ2-7; D unclear. Germline CDR1 is MDHEN and CDR2 is SYDVKM. CDR3 size: 12 residues. Trimming took 7 bases from V and 0 from J, leaving 7 bases between them. CDR3 coding DNA: TGTGCCAGCAATCAGGACTCCTACGAGCAGTACTTC. Its protein product is CASNQDSYEQYF.

The chain carries TRBV19 and TRBJ1-1; 7 nucleotides line up with TRBD1. The junction had 14 bases not matched to a gene; V was cut back by 5 bases and J by 2 bases. The CDR3 is made up of 17 amino acids. Germline V gene sequence: CDR1 LNHDA, CDR2 SQIVND (reference sequence). The CDR3 loop is CASSLGGKDGRNTEAFF. The CDR3 DNA follows: TGTGCCAGTAGTTTAGGGGGCAAGGACGGGAGAAACACTGAAGCTTTCTTT.

CDR3 coding DNA: TGTGCCAGCAGCTTAGAGGGTAGGGGAGCGGATACGCAGTATTTT. The encoded protein is CASSLEGRGADTQYF. This rearrangement joins TRBV7-8 to TRBJ2-3, with D possibly called TRBD1 or TRBD2 (5 bases each). Germline-derived CDR1 and CDR2 are SGHVS and FQNEAQ. The CDR3 consists of 15 residues. V was cut by 1 base and J by 6 bases, with 14 bases left in between.

The chain employs TRBV28 and TRBJ2-1, with 9 bases aligning to TRBD2. The CDR3 spans 16 residues. V shed 1 base and J 2 bases; nucleotides not matched to a gene: 3. The germline CDR1 and CDR2 sequences are MDHEN and SYDVKM. The CDR3 reads CASSLSTSGTYNEQFF. DNA for the CDR3: TGTGCCAGCAGTTTATCGACTAGCGGAACCTACAATGAGCAGTTCTTC. Based on the CDR3 plus reference TRBV28 and TRBJ2-1, the full variable domain is DVKVTQSSRYLVKRTGEKVFLECVQDMDHENMFWYRQDPGLGLRLIYFSYDVKMKEKGDIPEGYSVSREKKERFSLILESASTNQTSMYLCASSLSTSGTYNEQFFGPGTRLTVL.

In nucleotides, the CDR3 is TGTGCCAGCAGCTCCATGAGGGAGCAGTACTTC. This translates into CASSSMREQYF. The V call is TRBV7-9, the J call TRBJ2-7; D remains ambiguous. Trimming cost V 4 bases and J 7 bases, with 8 bases left between them. The CDR3 totals 11 residues. Looked up from germline, CDR1 is SEHNR and CDR2 is FQNEAQ (reference sequence).